The T cell receptor (beta chain) under discussion was sequenced for a study of blood T cell repertoires in COVID-19. In the original analysis: For nucleated cells, counts were estimated from reference gene primer amplification. Libraries were prepared by immunoSEQ multiplex PCR; TCRdb keeps only in-frame clonotypes and omits some of them. V and J calls and clone size come straight from that table; D and trimming were deduced from the DNA. Here the sample spans about 240,000 clones, about nine tenths being singletons. The V gene lost 5 bases and the J gene lost 1 base, with 11 bases spanning the gap. Germline-derived CDR1 and CDR2 are SGHNT and YENEEA. The CDR3 is made up of 14 amino acids.

This chain joins TRBV11-3 and TRBJ1-1; no clear D gene. This sequence was found in a man in his 60s with acute or convalescent COVID-19. Sequenced input: peripheral blood. DNA for the CDR3: TGTGCCAGCAGCATCATAGCTTCGAACACTGAAGCTTTCTTT. It yields the protein CASSIIASNTEAFF.